This T cell receptor beta chain derives from a study of T cell responses to AZD1222 COVID-19 vaccine. Produced via immunoSEQ multiplex PCR; TCRdb's table is partial and in-frame only. The table includes some 150,000 clones, about 90% detected once. This CDR3 region has 14 residues. V was clipped by 0 bases and J by 6 bases, with 10 bases between them. CDR1 SGHDT and CDR2 YYEEEE come from the germline V gene. About this clone itself: No antigen is known for it.

Study-wide results and limits: Repertoire collection took place solely once the T cell response had peaked. Unmutated regions of variants are reportedly targeted by nearly half of spike-specific TCRs. Seropositive at baseline were only a handful of AZD1222 recipients. The donor group comprised mostly white British people and more females; the analysis possibly underestimated clonal diversity.

The sample in question was peripheral blood, obtained on day 0 of MenACWY control vaccination. This TCR was sampled from an adult in good health. This sequence joins TRBV5-6 and TRBJ1-5; perhaps TRBD1 as D (5 bases). The CDR3 loop reads CASSLVGDSQPQHF. CDR3 in DNA: TGTGCCAGCAGCTTGGTGGGGGACTCTCAGCCCCAGCATTTT.